Sequencing of this T cell receptor beta chain was carried out in a study of CD8 T cells in Susac syndrome. After removal of 5 bases from V and 8 bases from J, the junction contained 10 bases not matched to a gene. In germline, CDR1 is SEHNR, CDR2 FQNEAQ (reference sequence). CDR3 length equals 15 residues. Reverse transcription of roughly 0.5 to 1 ug RNA used random hexamers. The authors amplified TCR beta CDR3 across 54 Vbeta and 13 Jbeta using immunoSEQ multiplex PCR. Using its own MiXCR run on the immunoSEQ multiplex PCR reads, TCRdb lists one record per CDR3 protein. The sample contains some 300,000 distinct CDR3 sequences, around 83% of which appear only once.

This clonotype was obtained from a human donor with multiple sclerosis. Sequenced material: CD8+ T cells from PBMCs. The chain is built from TRBV7-9 and TRBJ2-1, with 9 bases matching TRBD1. CDR3 nucleotides: TGTGCCAGCAGCCCCCGGGACAGGGTATATGATGAGCAGTTCTTC. It specifies CASSPRDRVYDEQFF.